This TCR beta chain was obtained from a study of OX40 agonist ivuxolimab in advanced cancers. Sequencing was performed with immunoSEQ multiplex PCR; in TCRdb, only in-frame clones are kept and a portion is missing. The sample lists roughly 100,000 clones, 95% to 96% seen once, with 2% in the top ten. The V gene lost 5 bases and the J gene lost 4 bases, with 18 bases spanning the gap. In germline, CDR1 is MGHRA, CDR2 YSYEKL. CDR3 length: 15 amino acids. The chain carries TRBV4-1 and TRBJ2-7, with D possibly matching TRBD2 (6 bases). This specimen consisted of CD4+ or CD8+ T cells sorted from blood, obtained in a trial of the OX40 agonist ivuxolimab. This clonotype was sampled from an adult with an advanced solid tumor such as melanoma, head and neck, liver or kidney cancer. The CDR3 loop reads CASSKTPGLTYEQYF. DNA for the CDR3: TGCGCCAGCAGCAAAACACCGGGACTTACTTACGAGCAGTACTTC.